A single sample is the source of the 18 T cell receptor beta chains below, sequenced in a study of metastatic and nonmetastatic thyroid tumors. Not a single patient had been given any form of treatment at any point before undergoing thyroid surgery. TCRdb reassembled clones from the PCR reads with MiXCR. The profile shows about 27,000 clones, 10% to 15% of them singletons. Source material: blood. The source of these receptors is a female donor with papillary thyroid cancer or a benign thyroid nodule (not recorded which). Some clones in this sample may be carry-over from other donors' samples.

Many counts were recorded for this clone. This rearrangement joins TRBV4-3 to TRBJ2-1, with TRBD2 identical over 10 bases. The V and J ends lost 3 bases and 5 bases, in that order; junction bases with no gene match: 10. Per the germline V gene, CDR1 is LGHNA and CDR2 is YSLEER. CDR3 length: 17 amino acids. DNA of the CDR3: TGCGCCAGCAGCCATAGAACCGGGACTAGCGTCGACAATGAGCAGTTCTTC. Its translation: CASSHRTGTSVDNEQFF.

In its sample, this clone was seen many times. The rearrangement uses TRBV18 and TRBJ2-5, with TRBD2 identical over 8 bases. The CDR3 covers 14 residues. CDR1 KGHSH and CDR2 LQKENI come from the germline V gene. Trimming at V came to 2 bases and at J to 4 bases, leaving 3 bases not matched to a gene. Written as DNA, the CDR3 is TGTGCCAGCTCACCAATAGCGGGAATAGAGACCCAGTACTTC. It codes for CASSPIAGIETQYF. Full variable domain (remainder filled in from reference TRBV18 and TRBJ2-5): NAGVMQNPRHLVRRRGQEARLRCSPMKGHSHVYWYRQLPEEGLKFMVYLQKENIIDESGMPKERFSAEFPKEGPSILRIQQVVRGDSAAYFCASSPIAGIETQYFGPGTRLLVL.

This clone was picked up many times. This chain links TRBV19 with TRBJ2-7; TRBD2 matches at 12 bases. The CDR3 runs to 14 residues. Germline values: CDR1 LNHDA, CDR2 SQIVND (reference sequence). V was clipped by 7 bases and J by 3 bases; unmatched bases: 4. The CDR3 nucleotides read TGTGCCAGTAAGACTAGCGGGAGACACTACGAGCAGTACTTC. Protein product: CASKTSGRHYEQYF.

This clone was counted at least ten times. The V call is TRBV28, the J call TRBJ1-6, with TRBD1 matching 7 bases. The CDR3 is made up of 17 amino acids. J was trimmed by 4 bases and V by 5 bases; bases with no gene match: 11. Germline CDR1 and CDR2: MDHEN and SYDVKM. The CDR3 loop reads CASSPRDSRIYNSPLHF. The DNA for the CDR3 is TGTGCCAGCAGTCCGCGGGACAGCCGAATTTATAATTCACCCCTCCACTTT.

This chain joins TRBV11-2 and TRBJ2-1; a possible D gene is TRBD2 (6 bases). This CDR3 region has 16 residues. CDR1 SGHAT and CDR2 FQNNGV come from the germline V gene. V was trimmed by 1 base and J by 6 bases, leaving 16 bases between them. CDR3 sequence: CASSLVSIMGGNEQFF. CDR3 nucleotides: TGTGCCAGCAGCTTAGTGTCCATAATGGGGGGCAATGAGCAGTTCTTC.

This clone was seen ten or more times. The genes are TRBV27 and TRBJ2-7; 12 bases align to TRBD2. The CDR3 length is 15 residues. The germline V gene has CDR1 MNHEY and CDR2 SMNVEV (reference sequence). V was clipped by 3 bases and J by 5 bases; unmatched bases: 5. The DNA for the CDR3 is TGTGCCAGCAGTTTGACTAGCGGGAGCTTTGACGAGCAGTACTTC. Translating it yields CASSLTSGSFDEQYF.

There are many counts of this clone. The V gene is TRBV4-1, the J gene TRBJ2-5; the D gene is possibly TRBD2 (6 bases). The CDR3 is made up of 18 amino acids. V lost 0 bases and J 5 bases, leaving 22 bases between the germline ends. The germline V gene has CDR1 MGHRA and CDR2 YSYEKL. The CDR3 sequence is CASSQDGGLSATEETQYF. The CDR3 DNA reads as TGCGCCAGCAGCCAAGATGGGGGGTTGAGCGCAACAGAGGAGACCCAGTACTTC.

The table lists this clone with many counts. This chain uses TRBV30 with TRBJ2-3; TRBD1 might be the D (7 bases). The CDR3 runs 15 residues. V was clipped by 2 bases and J by 2 bases, with 14 bases between them. Germline CDR1 and CDR2: GTSNPN and SVGIG (reference sequence). The CDR3 sequence is CAWSRRGHNTDTQYF. The CDR3, as DNA: TGTGCCTGGAGTAGGAGGGGGCACAACACAGATACGCAGTATTTT.

This clone was recorded many times. The rearrangement uses TRBV25-1 and TRBJ2-1; D gene unclear. The V end lost 2 bases, the J end lost 10 bases, and 9 bases lay between the germline ends. The CDR3 spans 12 residues. Looked up from germline, CDR1 is MGHDK and CDR2 is SYGVNS. The CDR3 DNA reads as TGTGCCAGCAGTGAAAAGGGTGGAGAGCAGTTCTTC. Residues: CASSEKGGEQFF.

This clone has at least ten counts. The chain is built from TRBV6-1 and TRBJ2-7; TRBD1 matches at 10 bases. This CDR3 spans 15 amino acids. Germline V gene data show CDR1 as MNHNS and CDR2 as SASEGT. V trimming: 4 bases; J trimming: 6 bases; junction bases outside the gene matches: 9. The chain's CDR3 is CASSGRQGAAREQYF. For the CDR3, the DNA is TGTGCCAGCAGTGGAAGACAGGGGGCGGCCCGCGAGCAGTACTTC.

Concerning this clone itself: A much larger clone lies a single base off, so this may be a read error. The same CDR3 can be traced to other DNA sequences in this sample. The chain has TRBV29-1 and TRBJ2-7; a weak D match, TRBD1 (6 bases). V lost 6 bases to trimming and J lost 2 bases, with 11 bases between them. CDR1 is SQVTM and CDR2 is ANQGSEA in the germline V gene. The CDR3 consists of 12 residues. The CDR3 DNA follows: TGCAGCGTACAACAGGGTACCTACGAGCAGTACTTC. Amino acids: CSVQQGTYEQYF.

This sequence joins TRBV4-2 and TRBJ2-3; 7 bases agree with TRBD1. Germline V lookup: CDR1 LGHNA, CDR2 YNFKEQ. The J segment lost 13 bases and the V segment lost 1 base, leaving 14 bases of the junction unmatched. CDR3 size: 15 residues. The CDR3 region has the DNA TGTGCCAGCAGCCAAGGACAGGGACACACAGATACAAAGTATTTT. It specifies CASSQGQGHTDTKYF.

This clone was counted many times. The V and J genes are TRBV19 and TRBJ2-1; possibly TRBD2 for D (5 bases). Germline V gives CDR1 LNHDA, CDR2 SQIVND (reference sequence). This CDR3 has 17 residues. Trimming took off 5 bases at V and 2 bases at J, with 19 bases between the two ends. The CDR3: CASSAKPLGGTYNEQFF. Written as DNA, the CDR3 is TGTGCCAGTAGTGCGAAACCGTTAGGAGGTACCTACAATGAGCAGTTCTTC.

There are a few counts of this clone. The germline gene is not matched at one end of the junction; a read error may be the cause. The rearrangement joins TRBV6-5 to TRBJ1-6, with 9 bases lining up with TRBD1. The CDR3 covers 17 residues. Germline lookup yields CDR1 MNHEY and CDR2 SVGAGI. For the CDR3, the DNA is TGCGCCAGCAGTTACCCAAACCGGGACAGGGATGATTCACCCCTCCACTTT. Translated, it gives CASSYPNRDRDDSPLHF.

This clone showed up many times. The rearrangement joins TRBV2 to TRBJ2-1, with D uncertain. CDR1 is SNHLY, CDR2 FYNNEI, per germline. Trimming left V 7 bases short and J 1 base short, with 8 bases between. This CDR3 is built from 13 residues. The CDR3 reads CASIRGSYNEQFF. The CDR3 DNA reads as TGTGCCAGCATCCGCGGTTCCTACAATGAGCAGTTCTTC.

This clone was recorded at least ten times. J is TRBJ1-3 and V is TRBV2; D not resolved. Germline V gene lookup returns CDR1 SNHLY and CDR2 FYNNEI. V lost 8 bases and J 0 bases, leaving 11 bases between the germline ends. CDR3 length equals 14 residues. This CDR3 reads CASQVPSSGNTIYF. CDR3 coding DNA: TGTGCCAGCCAAGTGCCGAGCTCTGGAAACACCATATATTTT.

In DNA, the CDR3 is TGTGCCATCAGCGAGACAGGGTACGGAGGCTACACCTTC. This codes for CAISETGYGGYTF. This chain uses TRBV10-3 with TRBJ1-2, with 7 nucleotides matching TRBD1. The trim removed 6 bases at V and 8 bases at J, leaving 9 bases unmatched. CDR1 and CDR2 (germline): ENHRY, SYGVKD. The length of the CDR3 is 13 residues.

This clone was counted at least ten times. J is TRBJ2-7 and V is TRBV12-3 or TRBV12-4, with 7 bases aligning to TRBD2. The V segment lost 6 bases and the J segment 2 bases; nucleotides outside the gene matches: 4. The CDR3 is made up of 13 amino acids. DNA of the CDR3: TGTGCCAGCAGGCTGGGGGGGACCTACGAGCAGTACTTC. Encoded protein: CASRLGGTYEQYF.